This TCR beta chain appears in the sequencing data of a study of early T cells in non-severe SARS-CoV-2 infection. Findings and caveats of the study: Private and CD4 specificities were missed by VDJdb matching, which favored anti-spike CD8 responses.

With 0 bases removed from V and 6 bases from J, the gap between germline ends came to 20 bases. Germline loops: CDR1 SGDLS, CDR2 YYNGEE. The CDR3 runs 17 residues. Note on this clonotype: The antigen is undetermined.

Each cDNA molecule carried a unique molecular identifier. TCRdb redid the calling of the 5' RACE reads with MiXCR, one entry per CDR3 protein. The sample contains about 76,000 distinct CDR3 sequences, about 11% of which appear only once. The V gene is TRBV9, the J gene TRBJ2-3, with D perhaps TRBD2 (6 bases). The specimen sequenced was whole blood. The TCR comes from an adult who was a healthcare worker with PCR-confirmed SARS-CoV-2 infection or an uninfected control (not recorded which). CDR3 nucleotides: TGTGCCAGCAGCGTAGGAGGAGGGACTTCCTGGGACGATACGCAGTATTTT. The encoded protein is CASSVGGGTSWDDTQYF.